The entry below describes one T cell receptor (beta chain). Original methodology: Scientists estimated how many nucleated cells there were by amplifying reference gene primers. The repertoire was sequenced with immunoSEQ multiplex PCR; TCRdb's copy has only in-frame clones and lacks some. The DNA gave D and trimming, while V, J and clone size come from that table. Of some 250,000 clones listed, about 73% are singletons. This specimen comes from a study of blood T cell repertoires in COVID-19. Study information: T cells, B-cell-depleted T cells, or PBMCs provided the cDNA or gDNA that served as material.

The CDR3 totals 14 residues. Germline assignment: CDR1 MDHEN and CDR2 SYDVKM. V shed 8 bases and J 2 bases; nucleotides not matched to a gene: 5. The chain has TRBV28 and TRBJ1-4, with 7 bases that match TRBD1. This sequence originates from a woman aged 80 or over with acute or convalescent COVID-19. Input material: peripheral blood. This CDR3 reads CASDAGQTNEKLFF. In nucleotides, the CDR3 is TGTGCCAGCGATGCGGGACAGACTAATGAAAAACTGTTTTTT.